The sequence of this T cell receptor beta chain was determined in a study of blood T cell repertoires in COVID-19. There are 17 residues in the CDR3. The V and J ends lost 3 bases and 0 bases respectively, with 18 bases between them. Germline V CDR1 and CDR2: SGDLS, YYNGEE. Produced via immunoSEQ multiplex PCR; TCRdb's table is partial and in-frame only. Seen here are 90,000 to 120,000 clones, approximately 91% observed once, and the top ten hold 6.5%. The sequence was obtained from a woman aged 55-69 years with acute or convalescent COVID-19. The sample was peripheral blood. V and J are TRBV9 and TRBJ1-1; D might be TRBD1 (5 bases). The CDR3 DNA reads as TGTGCCAGCAGCGACACCCAAGGGGCGGGGATGAACACTGAAGCTTTCTTT. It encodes CASSDTQGAGMNTEAFF. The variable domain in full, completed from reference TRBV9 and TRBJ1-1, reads DSGVTQTPKHLITATGQRVTLRCSPRSGDLSVYWYQQSLDQGLQFLIQYYNGEERAKGNILERFSAQQFPDLHSELNLSSLELGDSALYFCASSDTQGAGMNTEAFFGQGTRLTVV.